This T cell receptor (beta chain) is from a study of blood T cell repertoires in COVID-19. Repertoires were generated with immunoSEQ multiplex PCR, while TCRdb's copy carries only in-frame clones and drops some. The data hold roughly 230,000 clones, with roughly 83% observed a single time. The CDR3 is 16 amino acids. Trimming at V came to 4 bases and at J to 7 bases, leaving 13 bases not matched to a gene. The germline V gene has CDR1 MNHEY and CDR2 SMNVEV (reference sequence). The chain joins TRBV27 to TRBJ2-1; 7 bases line up with TRBD2. The source of this sequence is a woman between 50 and 59 years old with acute or convalescent COVID-19. Sequenced material: peripheral blood. CDR3 sequence (DNA): TGTGCCAGCAGTTCCCTCTCGGGAGGCGGCAAGAATGAGCAGTTCTTC. Amino acid sequence: CASSSLSGGGKNEQFF.